One TCR beta chain is described in this entry. Losses at the gene ends were 6 bases for V and 3 bases for J; bases not matched to a gene: 4. The length of the CDR3 is 13 residues. As handled by the study authors: Cell counts per sample came from amplifying reference gene primers. Clones were read by immunoSEQ multiplex PCR, and TCRdb kept only the in-frame ones, dropping some. The DNA was the basis for D and trimming; V, J and clone size are from that table. The profile covers 300,000 or so clones, with around 87% appearing a single time and 1% taken by the ten largest. This specimen belongs to a study of blood T cell repertoires in COVID-19. Whole-study context: From the United States, Italy and Spain came samples of acute and convalescent COVID-19.

The chain couples TRBV12-3 or TRBV12-4 to TRBJ1-1; TRBD1 agrees at 7 bases. Sequenced: peripheral blood. The sequence came from a middle-aged man with active or convalescent COVID-19. The CDR3 DNA sequence: TGTGCCAGCAGCAAAACAGGGGACACTGAAGCTTTCTTT. Residues: CASSKTGDTEAFF.